These T cell receptor beta chains were read from a single sample in a study of T cell changes during pregnancy in multiple sclerosis. TCRdb's copy holds only in-frame clones and misses some; the assay was immunoSEQ multiplex PCR. The sample gives fewer than 85,000 clones, around 92% of which show up once; less than 2.5% is in the top ten. The sample here was peripheral blood, taken before pregnancy. The receptors originated from a female donor with multiple sclerosis, enrolled in a pregnancy study. The CDR3 runs from the conserved cysteine through the conserved F or W. Clone size is stated in some rows and not others, as once, few, many or a class when expanded.

CDR3 protein | J gene | V gene | clone size
CASSAVGQGSDEQYF | TRBJ2-7 | TRBV28 | .
CASSLDSGRTDTQYF | TRBJ2-3 | TRBV11-2 | .
CASSLQENTEAFF | TRBJ1-1 | TRBV7-9 | .
CASSLGQELTQYF | TRBJ2-5 | TRBV7-2 | .
CSVGDRVGGEQFF | TRBJ2-1 | TRBV29-1 | .
CASSSYRGTEAFF | TRBJ1-1 | TRBV7-9 | .
CASSQVGGQGLSEQYF | TRBJ2-7 | TRBV4-3 | .
CASRAPGAGVYEQYF | TRBJ2-7 | TRBV6-1 | .
CASSSTSGNQETQYF | TRBJ2-5 | TRBV6-5 | .
CASSLVGSNEQFF | TRBJ2-1 | TRBV7-2 | .
CASAQPLAYEQYF | TRBJ2-7 | TRBV2 | .
CASSVAGGPSREQYF | TRBJ2-7 | TRBV19 | .
CASSPRAGVTNEKLFF | TRBJ1-4 | TRBV5-1 | .
CASSPLPPGTGRIYGYTF | TRBJ1-2 | TRBV18 | .
CASSQTRGSGNTIYF | TRBJ1-3 | TRBV4-1 | .
CASGGTASSYNEQFF | TRBJ2-1 | TRBV6-5 | .
CASSFWTSGTTDTQYF | TRBJ2-3 | TRBV5-6 | .
CSVERTGGETDTQYF | TRBJ2-3 | TRBV29-1 | .
CAWSRRGRWNPQETQYF | TRBJ2-5 | TRBV30 | .
CARSLYTGIQAKGQREPYLNEQFF | TRBJ2-1 | TRBV5-3 | .
CASSSTLRAYEQYF | TRBJ2-7 | TRBV6-5 | once
CASSPRGRVNEQFF | TRBJ2-1 | TRBV7-6 | .
CASSVGQINTEAFF | TRBJ1-1 | TRBV9 | .